Shown below are 9 T cell receptor beta chains from a single sample sequenced in a study of shared clonotypes between healthy human individuals. Sequencing was performed with immunoSEQ multiplex PCR; in TCRdb, only in-frame clones are kept and a portion is missing. The sample carries about 2.3 million clones, approximately 95% recorded once. The specimen was naive CD4+ T cells from PBMCs. Subset here: CD45RA+ positively selected. Receptor source: a man younger than 35 in good health. Some clones in this sample may be carry-over from other donors' samples.

The chain combines TRBV6-5 with TRBJ1-1, with 9 bases identical to TRBD1. Germline V gene data show CDR1 as MNHEY and CDR2 as SVGAGI. This CDR3 region has 14 residues. V lost 6 bases and J lost 7; bases outside the gene matches: 9. The CDR3 coding sequence is TGTGCCAGCAGGTTCAACAGGGGGCGAGGTGAAGCTTTCTTT. It codes for CASRFNRGRGEAFF.

The chain combines TRBV5-6 with TRBJ2-3; 8 bases align to TRBD2. V lost 3 bases, J lost 8 bases, and 17 bases stayed unmatched. The CDR3 covers 17 residues. The germline V gene encodes CDR1 SGHDT and CDR2 YYEEEE. The CDR3 loop is CASSSEEPGLGGRTQYF. The CDR3 DNA sequence: TGTGCCAGCAGCTCGGAAGAGCCGGGACTAGGAGGCCGTACGCAGTATTTT.

The chain recombines TRBV7-9 with TRBJ2-5, with TRBD2 matching over 7 bases. V shed 9 bases, J shed 4 bases, and the junction held 8 bases outside the gene matches. This CDR3 has 13 amino acids. Germline-derived CDR1 and CDR2 are SEHNR and FQNEAQ (reference sequence). In DNA form, the CDR3 reads TGTGCCAGTACCGGGGGGATTACAGAGACCCAGTACTTC. Its protein product is CASTGGITETQYF.

This clone was counted only a few times. The V call is TRBV4-1, the J call TRBJ1-1; tentatively, D is TRBD1 (6 bases). CDR3 size: 14 residues. Germline V lookup: CDR1 MGHRA, CDR2 YSYEKL. With 4 bases removed from V and 1 base from J, the gap between germline ends came to 10 bases. CDR3 loop: CASSPDRPNTEAFF. For the CDR3, the DNA is TGCGCCAGCAGCCCGGACAGACCGAACACTGAAGCTTTCTTT.

Concerning this clone itself: Other DNA sequences in this sample translate to the same CDR3. V gene TRBV29-1 combines with J gene TRBJ2-5, with 8 bases identical to TRBD2. V was pared by 5 bases and J by 2 bases, with 1 base of the junction left unmatched. Germline CDR1 is SQVTM and CDR2 is ANQGSEA. The CDR3 sequence is 12 residues long. CDR3 nucleotide sequence: TGCAGCGTTAGCGGGGGTCAAGAGACCCAGTACTTC. Translation: CSVSGGQETQYF.

V usage is TRBV28 and J usage is TRBJ2-7, with 8 bases fitting TRBD1. The ends lost 8 bases at V and 1 base at J; junction bases unmatched: 4. The CDR3 has 13 residues. CDR1 is MDHEN, CDR2 SYDVKM, per germline. The CDR3 here is CASERTGSYEQYF. The CDR3 nucleotides are TGTGCCAGCGAACGGACAGGGTCCTACGAGCAGTACTTC.

V and J are TRBV28 and TRBJ1-2; no firm D call. The CDR3 runs 16 residues. Germline V gives CDR1 MDHEN, CDR2 SYDVKM. V lost 5 bases to trimming and J lost 4 bases, with 20 bases between them. The CDR3 is CASSPLGSAAPYGYTF. CDR3 sequence (DNA): TGTGCCAGCAGTCCTCTAGGGTCCGCCGCGCCCTATGGCTACACCTTC.

The rearrangement joins TRBV11-3 to TRBJ2-7, with TRBD1 matching over 8 bases. The V gene's germline CDR1 is SGHNT and CDR2 YENEEA. V was clipped by 10 bases and J by 5 bases; unmatched bases: 4. The CDR3 totals 11 residues. The CDR3 sequence is CAIQGAHEQYF. The CDR3 DNA sequence: TGTGCCATCCAGGGGGCTCACGAGCAGTACTTC.

V is TRBV9 and J is TRBJ1-3, with D hard to call. Trimming cost V 0 bases and J 2 bases, with 9 bases left between them. This CDR3 region has 15 residues. CDR1 and CDR2 (germline): SGDLS, YYNGEE. The CDR3, as DNA: TGTGCCAGCAGCGTAGCACCCACGACTGGAAACACCATATATTTT. It encodes CASSVAPTTGNTIYF.